A single count supports the clone carrying this T cell receptor beta chain. The data were obtained in a study of blood T cell repertoires in COVID-19. With 0 bases removed from V and 4 bases from J, the gap between germline ends came to 7 bases. The CDR3 length is 13 residues. CDR1 SGDLS and CDR2 YYNGEE come from the germline V gene. Sequenced by immunoSEQ multiplex PCR; TCRdb stores in-frame clones only, minus some. In the table there are 260,000 or so clones, under 90% of which are singletons. The gene calls are TRBV9 and TRBJ1-1, with D possibly matching TRBD1 (5 bases). Sequences were obtained from peripheral blood. The TCR comes from a human donor in a cohort sampled during active COVID-19. The CDR3 spells CASSVDGGTEAFF. The CDR3 bases are TGTGCCAGCAGCGTAGACGGGGGCACTGAAGCTTTCTTT.